The 15 T cell receptor beta chains in this list originate from one sample, sequenced in a study of blood T cell repertoires in COVID-19. Profiled with immunoSEQ multiplex PCR; TCRdb holds only in-frame clones, not every one. The sample consists of some 70,000 clones, about 91% of them appearing once. The sample consisted of peripheral blood. All receptors come from a human donor with active COVID-19. The donor label of this sample is uncertain.

The V call is TRBV27, the J call TRBJ2-7; no firm D call. The germline V and J ends were trimmed by 3 bases and 7 bases, with 7 bases remaining between them. CDR3 size: 11 residues. Germline CDR1 is MNHEY and CDR2 is SMNVEV (reference sequence). CDR3 DNA: TGTGCCAGCAGTTTCCGCAGAGAGCAGTACTTC. Translating gives CASSFRREQYF.

This chain links TRBV24-1 with TRBJ2-3; TRBD2 aligns across 12 bases. CDR1 and CDR2 from the germline V gene are KGHDR and SFDVKD. The V and J ends lost 4 bases and 5 bases, in that order; junction bases with no gene match: 0. The CDR3 runs 14 residues. CDR3: CATSEGLAGDTQYF. Here the CDR3 DNA reads TGTGCCACCAGTGAGGGACTAGCGGGAGATACGCAGTATTTT.

This clone was counted between two and nine times. V and J are TRBV24-1 and TRBJ2-7; D may be TRBD2 (6 bases). Per the germline V gene, CDR1 is KGHDR and CDR2 is SFDVKD. With 5 bases removed from V and 6 bases from J, the gap between germline ends came to 16 bases. The CDR3 is 14 amino acids. The CDR3 sequence is CATSAATSIGEQYF. As DNA, the CDR3 is TGTGCCACCAGTGCCGCGACTAGTATCGGCGAGCAGTACTTC.

This clone was picked up a small number of times. The rearrangement links TRBV5-4 to TRBJ1-6; 7 bases are shared with TRBD1. The V gene end was trimmed by 0 bases and the J gene end by 10 bases; junction bases not matched to a gene: 7. The CDR3 sequence is 15 residues long. CDR1 and CDR2 (germline): SGHNT, YYREEE (reference sequence). In nucleotides, the CDR3 is TGTGCCAGCAGCTTGGCCGGGCAGGGGGAGTCACCCCTCCACTTT. It is translated as CASSLAGQGESPLHF.

The rearrangement uses TRBV19 and TRBJ1-1, with 9 nucleotides matching TRBD1. This CDR3 has 16 residues. Germline CDR1 is LNHDA and CDR2 is SQIVND (reference sequence). Trimming cost V 6 bases and J 3 bases; bases outside gene matches: 11. CDR3 loop: CASSSDRGWVDTEAFF. DNA of the CDR3: TGTGCCAGTAGCTCCGACAGGGGGTGGGTCGACACTGAAGCTTTCTTT.

The V gene is TRBV20-1, the J gene TRBJ1-1; 9 bases match TRBD1. After removal of 6 bases from V and 12 bases from J, the junction contained 5 bases not matched to a gene. Germline CDR1 is DFQATT and CDR2 is SNEGSKA (reference sequence). There are 10 residues in the CDR3. DNA of the CDR3: TGCAGTGCGTGGGACAGGGAATCTTTCTTT. This translates into CSAWDRESFF.

The chain employs TRBV4-3 and TRBJ1-6; tentatively, D is TRBD1 (5 bases). The germline gives CDR1 LGHNA, CDR2 YSLEER. The CDR3 spans 16 residues. V lost 1 base and J lost 8, with 15 bases in between. For the CDR3, the DNA is TGCGCCAGCAGCCAAGGCACAGGTCTGACCTATTCACCCCTCCACTTT. Translated: CASSQGTGLTYSPLHF.

This chain uses TRBV28 with TRBJ1-2, with a weak D call TRBD1 (6 bases). Germline V gives CDR1 MDHEN, CDR2 SYDVKM. Trimming left V 1 base short and J 7 bases short, with 10 bases between. This CDR3 comprises 13 residues. CDR3 protein: CASSLYRDLGYTF. The CDR3 nucleotides read TGTGCCAGCAGTTTATACAGGGATCTTGGCTACACCTTC.

V is TRBV18 and J is TRBJ1-4; D is undetermined. The CDR3 loop spans 16 amino acids. Trimming left V 4 bases short and J 7 bases short, with 19 bases between. In germline, CDR1 is KGHSH, CDR2 LQKENI. This CDR3 reads CASSLHSLGSGEKLFF. In DNA, the CDR3 is TGTGCCAGCTCACTTCATTCGTTGGGGAGCGGTGAAAAACTGTTTTTT.

A few counts support this clone. J is TRBJ2-7 and V is TRBV3-1 (or the pseudogene TRBV3-2); the match to TRBD1 covers 10 bases. CDR1 is LGHDT, CDR2 YNNKEL, per germline (reference sequence). The CDR3 spans 16 residues. V gave up 0 bases and J gave up 4 bases; unmatched junction bases: 6. The CDR3: CASSQDRQGARYEQYF. In DNA, the CDR3 is TGTGCCAGCAGCCAAGATAGACAGGGGGCGCGGTACGAGCAGTACTTC.

This clone appeared once. The CDR3, as DNA: TGTGCCAGCAGCTTAGCTGGGGACAGCTCCTACGAGCAGTACTTC. This gives the protein CASSLAGDSSYEQYF. The chain combines TRBV11-3 with TRBJ2-7, with 7 positions matching TRBD1. The CDR3 length is 15 residues. J was trimmed by 0 bases and V by 1 base; bases with no gene match: 3. Germline V gene sequence: CDR1 SGHNT, CDR2 YENEEA.

This sequence joins TRBV28 and TRBJ1-1, with D possibly being TRBD1 (5 bases). CDR1 and CDR2 (germline): MDHEN, SYDVKM. The germline V and J ends were trimmed by 7 bases and 0 bases, with 15 bases remaining between them. This CDR3 is built from 15 residues. CDR3 in amino acids: CASTVGGLVNTEAFF. Here the CDR3 DNA reads TGTGCCAGCACCGTCGGGGGGTTGGTGAACACTGAAGCTTTCTTT.

This rearrangement joins TRBV11-3 to TRBJ2-5; D gene unclear. The germline gives CDR1 SGHNT, CDR2 YENEEA. The CDR3 is 11 residues long. Trimming took 5 bases from V and 5 from J, leaving 6 bases between them. CDR3 DNA: TGTGCCAGCAGCAACCGGGAGACCCAGTACTTC. Translated, it gives CASSNRETQYF.

CDR3 bases: TGTGCCAGCAGCTCTCCGAGACCCGGGGGGGAGCAGTTCTTC. The encoded protein is CASSSPRPGGEQFF. The V gene is TRBV7-9, the J gene TRBJ2-1; 7 bases align to TRBD2. V shed 4 bases and J 10 bases; nucleotides not matched to a gene: 10. The germline V gene has CDR1 SEHNR and CDR2 FQNEAQ (reference sequence). This CDR3 has 14 residues.

J is TRBJ2-1 and V is TRBV29-1; TRBD1 agrees at 7 bases. From germline, CDR1 is SQVTM and CDR2 ANQGSEA. This CDR3 has 12 amino acids. V shed 6 bases, J shed 10 bases, and the junction held 9 bases outside the gene matches. In DNA, the CDR3 is TGCAGCGTCCGACAGGGCGGAGGAGAGCAGTTCTTC. It specifies CSVRQGGGEQFF.